The 30 T cell receptor beta chains reported below all come from one sample, sequenced in a study of T cell repertoires in cytomegalovirus infection. TCRdb re-derived calls from the reads in MiXCR, one entry per CDR3 protein. The sample has hundreds of thousands of distinct CDR3 sequences; roughly 30% are singletons. The specimen was PBMCs. These receptors were collected from a human donor in good health (CMV status not recorded). Some clones in this sample may be carry-over from other donors' samples.

At least ten counts were recorded for this clonotype. J is TRBJ1-1 and V is TRBV7-2, with D uncertain. This CDR3 has 14 residues. The ends were cut back, 2 bases at V and 1 base at J, with 8 bases in the middle. The germline V gene has CDR1 SGHTA and CDR2 FQGNSA. The CDR3 region has the DNA TGTGCCAGCAGCTTATCCAGCAAGAACACTGAAGCTTTCTTT. Its translation is CASSLSSKNTEAFF.

Comments on this clonotype: A much larger clone lies one base from this, so it may be a read error. The chain has TRBV6-1 and TRBJ1-2; D is unresolved. CDR1 is MNHNS and CDR2 is SASEGT in the germline V gene. V lost 7 bases, J lost 4 bases, and 19 bases lay in between. This CDR3 comprises 15 residues. The CDR3 nucleotides read TGTGCCAGCATCCCACTTGCGGAAAAGACCTATGGCTACACCTTC. Protein sequence: CASIPLAEKTYGYTF.

This clonotype was seen ten or more times. V is TRBV7-8 and J is TRBJ1-4; the D is unclear. Germline assignment: CDR1 SGHVS and CDR2 FQNEAQ. Trimming cost V 4 bases and J 10 bases, with 7 bases left between them. The CDR3 is 11 amino acids. CDR3 in DNA: TGTGCCAGCAGCTCAAGCGGAAAACTGTTTTTT. Translating it yields CASSSSGKLFF.

This clonotype was recorded a few times. The CDR3 is CASSEGSGRSPLHF. As DNA, the CDR3 is TGTGCCAGCAGTGAAGGGAGCGGGCGTTCACCCCTCCACTTT. V gene TRBV6-1 combines with J gene TRBJ1-6; D is unresolved. Trimming left V 1 base short and J 9 bases short, with 10 bases between. CDR1 is MNHNS, CDR2 SASEGT, per germline. CDR3 size: 14 residues.

In the case of this clonotype: Compared with germline, one end of the junction differs, possibly owing to a read error. The rearrangement uses TRBV7-6 and TRBJ1-6; 7 bases agree with TRBD1. Germline V gene data show CDR1 as SGHVS and CDR2 as FNYEAQ. CDR3 length: 15 residues. In DNA, the CDR3 is TGTGACAGCAGCCCGCGGACAGGAGATAATTCACCCCTCCACTTT. Amino acids: CDSSPRTGDNSPLHF.

This clonotype came up many times. The rearrangement links TRBV7-2 to TRBJ2-1; TRBD2 matches 9 bases. Losses at the gene ends were 1 base for V and 6 bases for J; bases not matched to a gene: 7. CDR1 and CDR2 from the germline V gene are SGHTA and FQGNSA. The CDR3 has 16 amino acids. The CDR3 bases are TGTGCCAGCAGCTTAGAGGGGACTAGCACAGCCAATGAGCAGTTCTTC. Its protein is CASSLEGTSTANEQFF.

This clonotype was seen only a few times. The rearrangement links TRBV20-1 to TRBJ1-1, with D perhaps TRBD1 (5 bases). Germline loops: CDR1 DFQATT, CDR2 SNEGSKA (reference sequence). The germline V and J ends were trimmed by 1 base and 4 bases, with 16 bases remaining between them. CDR3 size: 15 residues. CDR3 amino acids: CSARVGGFGSTEAFF. The CDR3 region has the DNA TGCAGTGCTAGAGTGGGGGGGTTTGGGTCCACTGAAGCTTTCTTT.

This clonotype was observed a handful of times. The gene calls are TRBV19 and TRBJ1-5, with TRBD1 as a possible D gene (5 bases). This CDR3 spans 15 amino acids. Trimming cost V 2 bases and J 5 bases, with 13 bases left between them. The germline V gene encodes CDR1 LNHDA and CDR2 SQIVND (reference sequence). The CDR3 coding sequence is TGTGCCAGTAGTATATATGGGACGGACTATCAGCCCCAGCATTTT. Amino acids: CASSIYGTDYQPQHF.

Concerning this clonotype itself: This clone may be a read error of a much larger clone one base away. Lacking the conserved final phenylalanine or tryptophan, this CDR3 likely reflects a read error. The V and J genes are TRBV12-3 or TRBV12-4 and TRBJ2-2; D perhaps matches TRBD1 (6 bases). Trimming cost V 5 bases and J 4 bases, with 14 bases left between them. The CDR3 sequence is 15 residues long. The CDR3 DNA sequence: TGTGCCAGCAGTCCTAGGGGGAGCGGCACCGGGGAGCTGTTTTTG. It is translated as CASSPRGSGTGELFL.

This clonotype has only a few counts. V and J are TRBV7-2 and TRBJ2-7; 8 bases line up with TRBD1. Germline loops: CDR1 SGHTA, CDR2 FQGNSA. J lost 3 bases, V lost 2 bases, and 6 bases had no gene match. The CDR3 runs to 15 residues. The CDR3 here is CASSLRWTGNYEQYF. Here the CDR3 DNA reads TGTGCCAGCAGCTTACGGTGGACAGGGAACTACGAGCAGTACTTC.

The rearrangement uses TRBV20-1 and TRBJ2-5, with D perhaps matching TRBD1 (8 bases). This CDR3 has 16 amino acids. The ends were cut back, 6 bases at V and 1 base at J, with 21 bases in the middle. Per germline, CDR1 DFQATT and CDR2 SNEGSKA (reference sequence). The CDR3 loop is CSAPQGGTGLQETQYF. The DNA for the CDR3 is TGCAGTGCCCCTCAGGGAGGGACAGGACTCCAAGAGACCCAGTACTTC.

This clonotype has just one count. This chain links TRBV6-5 with TRBJ2-1; 7 positions match TRBD2. The ends lost 8 bases at V and 0 bases at J; junction bases unmatched: 4. Germline V gene sequence: CDR1 MNHEY, CDR2 SVGAGI. The CDR3 has 14 amino acids. The CDR3 DNA is TGTGCCAGCTGGCGCGGGGGCTCCTACAATGAGCAGTTCTTC. Its translation: CASWRGGSYNEQFF.

The V and J genes are TRBV6-1 and TRBJ1-5; D is perhaps TRBD1 (5 bases). V lost 0 bases, J lost 4 bases, and 10 bases lay in between. The CDR3 length is 15 residues. Germline values: CDR1 MNHNS, CDR2 SASEGT. As DNA, the CDR3 is TGTGCCAGCAGTGAAGCGGGGCAGCAGAATCAGCCCCAGCATTTT. Its protein product is CASSEAGQQNQPQHF.

The V gene is TRBV7-2, the J gene TRBJ1-6, with TRBD1 as a possible D gene (5 bases). The CDR3 runs 17 residues. Germline-derived CDR1 and CDR2 are SGHTA and FQGNSA. Trimming stripped 4 bases from V and 5 bases from J, with 18 bases between. The CDR3: CASSSFTTVRDNSPLHF. The CDR3 coding sequence is TGTGCCAGCAGCTCTTTTACGACAGTGCGGGATAATTCACCCCTCCACTTT.

This sequence joins TRBV19 and TRBJ1-4; D remains ambiguous. Germline CDR1 reads LNHDA; CDR2 reads SQIVND (reference sequence). Trimming pared 6 bases from V and 0 bases from J, leaving 17 bases between. The CDR3 is made up of 17 amino acids. The CDR3 DNA reads as TGTGCCAGTAGACGCGAATGGAAGACCCCAACTAATGAAAAACTGTTTTTT. Amino acid sequence: CASRREWKTPTNEKLFF. Full variable domain (remainder filled in from reference TRBV19 and TRBJ1-4): DGGITQSPKYLFRKEGQNVTLSCEQNLNHDAMYWYRQDPGQGLRLIYYSQIVNDFQKGDIAEGYSVSREKKESFPLTVTSAQKNPTAFYLCASRREWKTPTNEKLFFGSGTQLSVL.

V is TRBV5-6 and J is TRBJ2-7; D gene uncertain. Germline CDR1 SGHDT, CDR2 YYEEEE. The CDR3 sequence is 12 residues long. V lost 4 bases, J lost 5 bases, and 10 bases lay in between. CDR3 residues: CASSPSTNEQYF. CDR3 nucleotides: TGTGCCAGCAGCCCCTCGACGAACGAGCAGTACTTC.

This clonotype was observed a few times. This sequence joins TRBV7-9 and TRBJ1-1; 8 bases fit TRBD1. V shed 1 base, J shed 10 bases, and the junction held 11 bases outside the gene matches. Germline-derived CDR1 and CDR2 are SEHNR and FQNEAQ (reference sequence). The length of the CDR3 is 15 residues. The CDR3 DNA is TGTGCCAGCAGCTTAGAGACAGGGGAAGGGATGATAGCTTTCTTT. It is translated as CASSLETGEGMIAFF. Combining the CDR3 with reference TRBV7-9 and TRBJ1-1 gives the whole variable domain DTGVSQNPRHKITKRGQNVTFRCDPISEHNRLYWYRQTLGQGPEFLTYFQNEAQLEKSRLLSDRFSAERPKGSFSTLEIQRTEQGDSAMYLCASSLETGEGMIAFFGQGTRLTVV.

This clonotype was found a few times. The chain joins TRBV20-1 to TRBJ2-3; no firm D call. This CDR3 comprises 15 residues. CDR1 and CDR2 (germline): DFQATT, SNEGSKA (reference sequence). V shed 0 bases and J shed 0 bases, with 10 bases lying between them. The CDR3 sequence is CSARDRLDSTDTQYF. CDR3 DNA sequence: TGCAGTGCTAGAGATCGGCTTGATAGCACAGATACGCAGTATTTT.

The sample holds many counts of this clonotype. The junction shows a germline mismatch at one end, possibly a read error. The V call is TRBV27, the J call TRBJ2-3; D is ambiguous. Looked up from germline, CDR1 is MNHEY and CDR2 is SMNVEV (reference sequence). The CDR3 spans 13 residues. The chain's CDR3 is CASSLSSTDTQYF. The CDR3 nucleotides read TGTGCCAGCAGCTTATCCAGCACAGATACGCAGTATTTT.

V usage is TRBV6-1 and J usage is TRBJ2-5, with unresolved D. Germline V lookup: CDR1 MNHNS, CDR2 SASEGT. The CDR3 loop spans 14 amino acids. The germline V and J ends were trimmed by 1 base and 4 bases, with 10 bases remaining between them. Here the CDR3 DNA reads TGTGCCAGCAGTGAAGGTATTGCCAGAGAGACCCAGTACTTC. It specifies CASSEGIARETQYF.

The chain carries TRBV6-6 and TRBJ1-4; a possible D gene is TRBD1 (5 bases). Germline loops: CDR1 MNHNY, CDR2 SVGAGI (reference sequence). The CDR3 has 15 amino acids. V was clipped by 0 bases and J by 0 bases, with 5 bases between them. For the CDR3, the DNA is TGTGCCAGCAGTTACTCGACAGCAACTAATGAAAAACTGTTTTTT. Translating gives CASSYSTATNEKLFF.

The J gene is TRBJ2-7, the V gene TRBV30, with D maybe TRBD1 (5 bases). The V gene's germline CDR1 is GTSNPN and CDR2 SVGIG (reference sequence). This CDR3 has 12 residues. V lost 4 bases and J lost 5, with 12 bases in between. The CDR3 DNA reads as TGTGCCTGGAAACCAGGGCGCAACGAGCAGTACTTC. Protein sequence: CAWKPGRNEQYF.

On this clonotype itself: A much bigger clone sits one base away, suggesting this may be a read error. This chain uses TRBV6-6 with TRBJ1-1, with D hard to call. Trimming cost V 1 base and J 10 bases, with 19 bases left between them. Per germline, CDR1 MNHNY and CDR2 SVGAGI (reference sequence). CDR3 length: 15 residues. The CDR3 reads CASSYLVNTFRRAFF. The CDR3 DNA sequence: TGTGCCAGCAGTTACTTGGTGAACACTTTCAGGCGAGCTTTCTTT.

The V call is TRBV6-5, the J call TRBJ1-2; 9 positions match TRBD1. This CDR3 spans 16 amino acids. The V gene's germline CDR1 is MNHEY and CDR2 SVGAGI. V trimming: 3 bases; J trimming: 8 bases; junction bases outside the gene matches: 13. CDR3 nucleotide sequence: TGTGCCAGCAGTTATTCGAACACCGGGACAGGGAGCGGCTACACCTTC. This encodes CASSYSNTGTGSGYTF.

This clonotype was counted between two and nine times. The CDR3 coding sequence is TGTGCCAGCAGTTTGGGCATAGGGGCTATCTACGAGCAGTACTTC. This sequence encodes CASSLGIGAIYEQYF. V usage is TRBV12-3 or TRBV12-4 and J usage is TRBJ2-7; perhaps TRBD1 as D (5 bases). Trimming removed 3 bases at V and 3 bases at J, with 15 bases between. This CDR3 is 15 amino acids long.

The chain links TRBV20-1 to TRBJ2-5; 8 bases are a match to TRBD2. The CDR3 has 14 residues. With V trimmed by 4 bases and J by 9 bases, 13 bases remained unmatched. Germline values: CDR1 DFQATT, CDR2 SNEGSKA (reference sequence). The CDR3 DNA follows: TGCAGTGCTAACCGGGACGGGGGGGAAGGGGCCCAGTACTTC. Translation gives CSANRDGGEGAQYF.

This chain uses TRBV20-1 with TRBJ1-4; D gene unclear. CDR1 is DFQATT, CDR2 SNEGSKA, per germline (reference sequence). This CDR3 spans 12 amino acids. Deletions cut 3 bases from V and 8 bases from J, with 10 bases between. CDR3: CSASRSFEKLFF. The CDR3 DNA reads as TGCAGTGCTAGTAGGTCGTTCGAAAAACTGTTTTTT.

CDR3 sequence: CASSHPPISTEAFF. CDR3 coding DNA: TGCGCCAGCAGCCACCCCCCGATATCAACTGAAGCTTTCTTT. The chain has TRBV4-1 and TRBJ1-1; D remains unclear. V dropped 3 bases and J dropped 5 bases, with 13 bases sitting between them. The CDR3 covers 14 residues. Germline assignment: CDR1 MGHRA and CDR2 YSYEKL.

The V and J genes are TRBV15 and TRBJ2-1; 11 bases match TRBD2. V trimming: 4 bases; J trimming: 4 bases; junction bases outside the gene matches: 3. Germline lookup yields CDR1 LNHNV and CDR2 YYDKDF (reference sequence). CDR3 size: 15 residues. In DNA, the CDR3 is TGTGCCACCAGCAAACTAGCGGGGGTTTACAATGAGCAGTTCTTC. Protein product: CATSKLAGVYNEQFF.

With regard to this clonotype: At one end the junction does not follow the germline gene, possibly because of a read error. The chain employs TRBV20-1 and TRBJ1-6, with D perhaps TRBD1 (6 bases). Germline CDR1 and CDR2: DFQATT and SNEGSKA (reference sequence). The CDR3 extends over 13 amino acids. The CDR3 region is CIARDTGRSPLHF. CDR3 DNA: TGCATTGCTAGAGATACAGGGAGGTCACCCCTCCACTTT.